This T cell receptor beta chain was identified during a study of liver allograft versus peripheral blood T cells. Study-wide background: The authors compared T cell receptor repertoires in transplanted livers with recipients' peripheral blood repertoires.

Turning to this clonotype: Its matching antigen is unknown.

MiXCR, run by TCRdb on the reads, gives a single entry per CDR3 protein. The profile shows over 3,000 distinct CDR3 sequences, 15% of them singletons. Study outcomes and limitations: As reported, T cell receptor repertoires inside liver allografts differed from those present in peripheral blood.

The CDR3 loop spans 14 amino acids. Trimming at V came to 2 bases and at J to 2 bases, leaving 3 bases not matched to a gene. CDR1 and CDR2 (germline): DFQATT, SNEGSKA (reference sequence). This sequence originates from a human patient who had a liver transplant. Some of the T cells may derive from the graft donor. The rearrangement links TRBV20-1 to TRBJ2-5, with TRBD1 identical over 9 bases. The CDR3 coding sequence is TGCAGTGCTAGACCCGGGACAGGGCAAGAGACCCAGTACTTC. It yields the protein CSARPGTGQETQYF.